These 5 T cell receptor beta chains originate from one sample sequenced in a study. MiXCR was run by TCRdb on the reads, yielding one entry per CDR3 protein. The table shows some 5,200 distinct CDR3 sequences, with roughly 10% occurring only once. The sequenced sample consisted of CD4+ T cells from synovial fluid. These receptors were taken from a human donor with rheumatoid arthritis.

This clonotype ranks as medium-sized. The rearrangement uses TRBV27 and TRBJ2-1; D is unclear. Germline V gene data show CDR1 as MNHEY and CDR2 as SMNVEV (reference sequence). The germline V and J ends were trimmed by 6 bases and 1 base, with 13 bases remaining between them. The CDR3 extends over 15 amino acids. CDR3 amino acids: CASSPDGKSYNEQFF. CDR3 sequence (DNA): TGTGCCAGCAGCCCGGACGGCAAATCCTACAATGAGCAGTTCTTC.

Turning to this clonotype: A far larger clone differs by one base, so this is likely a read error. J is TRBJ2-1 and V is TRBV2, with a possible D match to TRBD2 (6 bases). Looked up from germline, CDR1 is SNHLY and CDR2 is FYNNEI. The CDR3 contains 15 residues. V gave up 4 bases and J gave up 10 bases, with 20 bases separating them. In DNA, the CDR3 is TGTGCCAGCAGTGGTCAAGGCGGGGCCGGGCACGAGCAGTTCTTC. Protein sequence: CASSGQGGAGHEQFF.

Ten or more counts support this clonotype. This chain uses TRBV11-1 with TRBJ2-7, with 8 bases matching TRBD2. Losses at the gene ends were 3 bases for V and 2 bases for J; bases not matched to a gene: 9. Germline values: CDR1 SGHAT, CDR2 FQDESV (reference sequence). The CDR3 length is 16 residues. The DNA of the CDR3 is TGTGCCAGCAGCTTGACTAGCGCCGTCCTCCCCTACGAGCAGTACTTC. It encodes CASSLTSAVLPYEQYF.

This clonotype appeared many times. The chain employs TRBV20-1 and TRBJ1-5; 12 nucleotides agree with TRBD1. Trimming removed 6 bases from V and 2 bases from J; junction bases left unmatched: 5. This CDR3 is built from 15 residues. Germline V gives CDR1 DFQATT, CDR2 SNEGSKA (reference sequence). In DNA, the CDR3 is TGCAGTGCAGGGACAGGGGGCTACGGCAATCAGCCCCAGCATTTT. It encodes CSAGTGGYGNQPQHF.

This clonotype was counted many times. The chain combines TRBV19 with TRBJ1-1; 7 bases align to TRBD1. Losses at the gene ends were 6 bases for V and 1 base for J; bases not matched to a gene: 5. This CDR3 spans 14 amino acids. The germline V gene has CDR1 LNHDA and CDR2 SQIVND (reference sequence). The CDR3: CASRARTGNTEAFF. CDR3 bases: TGTGCCAGTAGGGCGCGGACAGGGAACACTGAAGCTTTCTTT.